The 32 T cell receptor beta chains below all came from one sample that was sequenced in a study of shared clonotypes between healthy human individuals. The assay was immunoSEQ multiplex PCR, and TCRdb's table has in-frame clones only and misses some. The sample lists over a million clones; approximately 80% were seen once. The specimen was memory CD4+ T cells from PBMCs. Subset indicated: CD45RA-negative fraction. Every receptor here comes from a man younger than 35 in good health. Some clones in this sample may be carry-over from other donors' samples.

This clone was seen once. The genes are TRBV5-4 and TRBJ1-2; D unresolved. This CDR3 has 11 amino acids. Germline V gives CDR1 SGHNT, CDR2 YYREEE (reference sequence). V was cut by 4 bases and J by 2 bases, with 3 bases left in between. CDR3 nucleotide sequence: TGTGCCAGCAGCGGGAACTATGGCTACACCTTC. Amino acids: CASSGNYGYTF.

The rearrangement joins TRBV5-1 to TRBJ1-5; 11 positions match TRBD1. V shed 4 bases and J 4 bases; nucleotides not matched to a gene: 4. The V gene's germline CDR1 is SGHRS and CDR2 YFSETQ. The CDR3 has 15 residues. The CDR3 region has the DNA TGCGCCAGCAGCACTGGGGACAGGGGGAATCAGCCCCAGCATTTT. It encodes CASSTGDRGNQPQHF.

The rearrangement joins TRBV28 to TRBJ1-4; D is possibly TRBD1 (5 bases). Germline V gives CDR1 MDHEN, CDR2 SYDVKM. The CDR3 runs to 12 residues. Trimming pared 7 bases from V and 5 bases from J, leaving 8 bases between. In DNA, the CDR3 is TGTGCCAGCACCGGGGGAAATGAAAAACTGTTTTTT. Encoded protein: CASTGGNEKLFF.

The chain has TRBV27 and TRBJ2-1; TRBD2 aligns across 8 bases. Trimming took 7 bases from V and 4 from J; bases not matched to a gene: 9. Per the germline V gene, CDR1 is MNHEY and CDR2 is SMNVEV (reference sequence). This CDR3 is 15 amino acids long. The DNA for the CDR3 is TGTGCCAGCATCAAAACGGCTAGCGGGTACAATGAGCAGTTCTTC. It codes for CASIKTASGYNEQFF.

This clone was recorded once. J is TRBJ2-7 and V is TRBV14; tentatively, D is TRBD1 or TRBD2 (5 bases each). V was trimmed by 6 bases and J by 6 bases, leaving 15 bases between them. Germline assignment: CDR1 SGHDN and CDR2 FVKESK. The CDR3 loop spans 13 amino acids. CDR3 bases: TGTGCCAGCAGTTGGGACCTCACAAGCGAGCAGTACTTC. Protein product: CASSWDLTSEQYF.

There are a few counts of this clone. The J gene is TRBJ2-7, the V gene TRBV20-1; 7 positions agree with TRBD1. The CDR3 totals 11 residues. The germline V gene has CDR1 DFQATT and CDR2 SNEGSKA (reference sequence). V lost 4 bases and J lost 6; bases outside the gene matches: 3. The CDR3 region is CSATDRVEQYF. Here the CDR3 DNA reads TGCAGTGCTACCGACAGGGTCGAGCAGTACTTC.

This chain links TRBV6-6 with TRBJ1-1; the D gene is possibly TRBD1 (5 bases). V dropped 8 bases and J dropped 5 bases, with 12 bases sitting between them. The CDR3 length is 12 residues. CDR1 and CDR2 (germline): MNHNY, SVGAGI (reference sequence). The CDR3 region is CASGAAGTEAFF. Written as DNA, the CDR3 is TGTGCCAGCGGGGCGGCCGGAACTGAAGCTTTCTTT.

This CDR3 reads CASRGSGANPTDTQYF. DNA of the CDR3: TGCGCCAGCCGAGGTAGCGGGGCCAACCCCACAGATACGCAGTATTTT. The chain employs TRBV5-1 and TRBJ2-3; TRBD2 agrees at 8 bases. The CDR3 length is 16 residues. Germline V gene sequence: CDR1 SGHRS, CDR2 YFSETQ. V shed 7 bases and J 2 bases; nucleotides not matched to a gene: 12. Combining the CDR3 with reference TRBV5-1 and TRBJ2-3 gives the whole variable domain KAGVTQTPRYLIKTRGQQVTLSCSPISGHRSVSWYQQTPGQGLQFLFEYFSETQRNKGNFPGRFSGRQFSNSRSEMNVSTLELGDSALYLCASRGSGANPTDTQYFGPGTRLTVL.

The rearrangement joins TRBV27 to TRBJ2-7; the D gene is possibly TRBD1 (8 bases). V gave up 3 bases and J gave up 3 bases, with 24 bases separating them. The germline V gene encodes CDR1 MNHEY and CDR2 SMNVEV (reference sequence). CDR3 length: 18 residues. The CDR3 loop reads CASSFHRGGLGGSYEQYF. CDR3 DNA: TGTGCCAGCAGTTTCCACAGGGGGGGCCTGGGCGGGAGCTACGAGCAGTACTTC.

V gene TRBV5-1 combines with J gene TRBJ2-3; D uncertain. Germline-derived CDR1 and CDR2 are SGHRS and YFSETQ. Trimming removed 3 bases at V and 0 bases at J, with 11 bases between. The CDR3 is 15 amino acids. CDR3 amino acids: CASSSRGGSTDTQYF. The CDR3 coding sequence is TGCGCCAGCAGCTCCCGTGGCGGAAGCACAGATACGCAGTATTTT. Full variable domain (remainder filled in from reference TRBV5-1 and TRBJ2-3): KAGVTQTPRYLIKTRGQQVTLSCSPISGHRSVSWYQQTPGQGLQFLFEYFSETQRNKGNFPGRFSGRQFSNSRSEMNVSTLELGDSALYLCASSSRGGSTDTQYFGPGTRLTVL.

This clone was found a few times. CDR3 loop: CASSFPGGRGYTF. In DNA form, the CDR3 reads TGTGCCAGCAGTTTCCCAGGAGGTCGTGGCTACACCTTC. V gene TRBV28 combines with J gene TRBJ1-2; D unresolved. There are 13 residues in the CDR3. Germline assignment: CDR1 MDHEN and CDR2 SYDVKM. The V end lost 3 bases, the J end lost 7 bases, and 12 bases lay between the germline ends.

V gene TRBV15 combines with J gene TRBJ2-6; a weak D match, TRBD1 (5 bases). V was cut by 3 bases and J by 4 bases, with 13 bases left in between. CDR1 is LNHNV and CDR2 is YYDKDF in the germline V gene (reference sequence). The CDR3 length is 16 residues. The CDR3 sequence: CATSRRQNPGANVLTF. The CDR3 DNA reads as TGTGCCACCAGCAGGCGACAGAACCCGGGGGCCAACGTCCTGACTTTC.

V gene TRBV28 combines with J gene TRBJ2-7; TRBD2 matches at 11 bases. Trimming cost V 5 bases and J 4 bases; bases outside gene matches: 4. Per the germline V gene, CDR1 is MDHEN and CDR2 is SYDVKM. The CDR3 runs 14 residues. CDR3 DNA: TGTGCCAGCAGTAAAACTAGCGGGAGTTACGAGCAGTACTTC. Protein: CASSKTSGSYEQYF.

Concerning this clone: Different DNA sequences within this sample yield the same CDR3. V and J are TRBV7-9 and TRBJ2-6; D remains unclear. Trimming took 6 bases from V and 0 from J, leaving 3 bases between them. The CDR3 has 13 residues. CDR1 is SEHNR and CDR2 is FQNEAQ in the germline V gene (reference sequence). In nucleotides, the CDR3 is TGTGCCAGCAGGTCCTCTGGGGCCAACGTCCTGACTTTC. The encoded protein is CASRSSGANVLTF.

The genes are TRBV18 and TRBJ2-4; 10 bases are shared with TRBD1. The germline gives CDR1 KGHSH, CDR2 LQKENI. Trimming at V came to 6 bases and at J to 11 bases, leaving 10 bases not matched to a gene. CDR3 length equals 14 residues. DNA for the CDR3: TGTGCCAGCTCGCCCGGGACAGGGGAATACGTTCAGTACTTC. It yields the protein CASSPGTGEYVQYF.

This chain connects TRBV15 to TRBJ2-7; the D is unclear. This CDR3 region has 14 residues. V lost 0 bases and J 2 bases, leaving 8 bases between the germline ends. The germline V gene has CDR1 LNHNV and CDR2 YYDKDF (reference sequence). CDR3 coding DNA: TGTGCCACCAGCAGAGAACAACCAACCTACGAGCAGTACTTC. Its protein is CATSREQPTYEQYF.

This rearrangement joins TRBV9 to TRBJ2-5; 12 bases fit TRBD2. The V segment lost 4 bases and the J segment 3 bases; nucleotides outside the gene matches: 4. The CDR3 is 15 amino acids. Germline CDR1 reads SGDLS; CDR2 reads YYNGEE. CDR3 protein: CASSLRLAGEETQYF. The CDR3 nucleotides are TGTGCCAGCAGCCTCCGACTAGCGGGAGAAGAGACCCAGTACTTC.

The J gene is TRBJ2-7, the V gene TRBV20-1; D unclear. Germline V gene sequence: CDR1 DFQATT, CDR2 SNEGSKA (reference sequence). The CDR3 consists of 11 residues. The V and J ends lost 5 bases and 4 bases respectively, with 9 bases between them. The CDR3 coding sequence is TGCAGTGCTCTTAACCTGTACGAGCAGTACTTC. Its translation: CSALNLYEQYF.

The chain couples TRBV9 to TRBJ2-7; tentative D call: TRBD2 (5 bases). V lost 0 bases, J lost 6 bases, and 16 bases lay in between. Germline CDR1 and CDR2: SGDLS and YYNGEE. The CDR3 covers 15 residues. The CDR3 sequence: CASSVGRREMGEQYF. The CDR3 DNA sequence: TGTGCCAGCAGCGTAGGGCGCCGGGAAATGGGCGAGCAGTACTTC. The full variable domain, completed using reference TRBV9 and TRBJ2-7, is DSGVTQTPKHLITATGQRVTLRCSPRSGDLSVYWYQQSLDQGLQFLIQYYNGEERAKGNILERFSAQQFPDLHSELNLSSLELGDSALYFCASSVGRREMGEQYFGPGTRLTVT.

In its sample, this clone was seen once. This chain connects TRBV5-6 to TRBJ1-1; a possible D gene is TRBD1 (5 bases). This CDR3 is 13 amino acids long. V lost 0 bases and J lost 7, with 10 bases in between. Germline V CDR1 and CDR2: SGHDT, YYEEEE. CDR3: CASSLVGADEAFF. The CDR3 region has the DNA TGTGCCAGCAGCTTGGTTGGGGCAGATGAAGCTTTCTTT.

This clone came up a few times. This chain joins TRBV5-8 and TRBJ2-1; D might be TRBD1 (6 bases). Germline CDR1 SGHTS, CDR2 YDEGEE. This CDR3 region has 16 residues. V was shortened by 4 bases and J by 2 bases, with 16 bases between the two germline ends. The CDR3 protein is CASSQPGQLPYNEQFF. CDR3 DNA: TGTGCCAGCAGCCAACCCGGACAGTTGCCCTACAATGAGCAGTTCTTC.

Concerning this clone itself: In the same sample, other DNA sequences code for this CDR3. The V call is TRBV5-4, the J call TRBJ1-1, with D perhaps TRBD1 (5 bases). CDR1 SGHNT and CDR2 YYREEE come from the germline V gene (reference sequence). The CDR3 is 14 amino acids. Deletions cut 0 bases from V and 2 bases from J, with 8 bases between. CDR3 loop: CASSLGDRNTEAFF. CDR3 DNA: TGTGCCAGCAGCTTGGGAGACAGAAACACTGAAGCTTTCTTT.

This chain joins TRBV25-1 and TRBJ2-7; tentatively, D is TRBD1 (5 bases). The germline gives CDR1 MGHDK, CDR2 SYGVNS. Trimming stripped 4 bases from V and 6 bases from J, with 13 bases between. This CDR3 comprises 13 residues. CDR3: CASSGDSWAEQYF. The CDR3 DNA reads TGTGCCAGCAGTGGTGACAGCTGGGCCGAGCAGTACTTC.

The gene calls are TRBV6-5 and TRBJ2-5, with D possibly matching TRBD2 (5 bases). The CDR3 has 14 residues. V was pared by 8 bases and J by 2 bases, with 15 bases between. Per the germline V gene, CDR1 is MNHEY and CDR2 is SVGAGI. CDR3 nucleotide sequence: TGTGCCAGCTGCAGAGGGATAGGACAAGAGACCCAGTACTTC. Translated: CASCRGIGQETQYF.

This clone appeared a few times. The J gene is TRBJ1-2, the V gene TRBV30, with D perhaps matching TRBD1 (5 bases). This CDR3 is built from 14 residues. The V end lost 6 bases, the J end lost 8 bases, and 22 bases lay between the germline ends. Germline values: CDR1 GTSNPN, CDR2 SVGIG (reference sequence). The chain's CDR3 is CACRYRDLRKGYTF. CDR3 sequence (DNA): TGTGCCTGCCGATATCGGGACCTCCGGAAAGGCTACACCTTC. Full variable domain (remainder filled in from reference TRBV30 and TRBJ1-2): SQTIHQWPATLVQPVGSPLSLECTVEGTSNPNLYWYRQAAGRGLQLLFYSVGIGQISSEVPQNLSASRPQDRQFILSSKKLLLSDSGFYLCACRYRDLRKGYTFGSGTRLTVV.

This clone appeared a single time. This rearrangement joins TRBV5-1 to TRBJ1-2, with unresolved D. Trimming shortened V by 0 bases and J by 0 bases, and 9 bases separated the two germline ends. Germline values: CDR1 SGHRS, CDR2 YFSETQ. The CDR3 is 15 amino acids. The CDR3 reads CASSLGPQANYGYTF. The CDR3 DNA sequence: TGCGCCAGCAGCTTGGGACCGCAAGCTAACTATGGCTACACCTTC.

The CDR3: CASSLGGPYQETQYF. CDR3 DNA: TGCGCCAGCAGCTTGGGGGGCCCGTACCAAGAGACCCAGTACTTC. The chain is built from TRBV5-1 and TRBJ2-5; D possibly corresponds to TRBD1 (5 bases). Germline V lookup: CDR1 SGHRS, CDR2 YFSETQ. The ends were cut back, 0 bases at V and 0 bases at J, with 9 bases in the middle. This CDR3 spans 15 amino acids. The variable domain in full, with the rest retrieved from reference TRBV5-1 and TRBJ2-5, is KAGVTQTPRYLIKTRGQQVTLSCSPISGHRSVSWYQQTPGQGLQFLFEYFSETQRNKGNFPGRFSGRQFSNSRSEMNVSTLELGDSALYLCASSLGGPYQETQYFGPGTRLLVL.

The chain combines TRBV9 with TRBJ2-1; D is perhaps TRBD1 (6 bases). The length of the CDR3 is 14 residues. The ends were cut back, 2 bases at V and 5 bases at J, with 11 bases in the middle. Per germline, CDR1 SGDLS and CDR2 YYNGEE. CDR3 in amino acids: CASSVQGQNNEQFF. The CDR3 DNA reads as TGTGCCAGCAGCGTTCAGGGGCAAAACAATGAGCAGTTCTTC.

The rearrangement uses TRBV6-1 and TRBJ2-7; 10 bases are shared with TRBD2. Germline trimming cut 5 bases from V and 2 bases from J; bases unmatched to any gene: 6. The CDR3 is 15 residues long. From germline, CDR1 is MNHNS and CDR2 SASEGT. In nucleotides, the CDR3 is TGTGCCAGCAGTATATCGGGACTAGCGCCCTACGAGCAGTACTTC. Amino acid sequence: CASSISGLAPYEQYF.

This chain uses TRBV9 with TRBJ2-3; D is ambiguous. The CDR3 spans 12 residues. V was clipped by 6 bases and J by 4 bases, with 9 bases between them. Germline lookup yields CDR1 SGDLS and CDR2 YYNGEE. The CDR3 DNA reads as TGTGCCAGCACCCCTTTGGCAGATACGCAGTATTTT. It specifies CASTPLADTQYF.

The CDR3 DNA reads TGTGCCAGCAGCTTGGGGGGGAACACCGAGCAGTACTTC. Translation gives CASSLGGNTEQYF. V usage is TRBV7-2 and J usage is TRBJ2-7; 7 bases align to TRBD2. CDR3 size: 13 residues. V was clipped by 3 bases and J by 6 bases; unmatched bases: 5. Germline-derived CDR1 and CDR2 are SGHTA and FQGNSA.

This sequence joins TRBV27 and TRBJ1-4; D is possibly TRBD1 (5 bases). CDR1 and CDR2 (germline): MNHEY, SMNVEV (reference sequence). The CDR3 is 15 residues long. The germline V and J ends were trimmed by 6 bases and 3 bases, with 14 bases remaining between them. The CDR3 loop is CASRGPGSANEKLFF. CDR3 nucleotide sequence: TGTGCCAGCAGGGGGCCGGGGTCTGCTAATGAAAAACTGTTTTTT.